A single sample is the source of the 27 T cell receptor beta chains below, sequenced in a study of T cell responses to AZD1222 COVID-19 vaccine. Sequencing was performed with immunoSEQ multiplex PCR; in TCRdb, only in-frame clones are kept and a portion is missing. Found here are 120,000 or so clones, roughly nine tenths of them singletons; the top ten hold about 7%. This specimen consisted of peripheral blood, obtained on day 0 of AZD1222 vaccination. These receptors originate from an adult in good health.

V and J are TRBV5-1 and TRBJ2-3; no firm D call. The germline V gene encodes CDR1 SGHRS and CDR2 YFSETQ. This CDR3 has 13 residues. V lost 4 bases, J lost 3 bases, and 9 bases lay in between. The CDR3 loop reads CASSRQVTDTQYF. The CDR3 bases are TGCGCCAGCAGCCGCCAGGTTACAGATACGCAGTATTTT. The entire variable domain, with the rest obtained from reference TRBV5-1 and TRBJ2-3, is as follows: KAGVTQTPRYLIKTRGQQVTLSCSPISGHRSVSWYQQTPGQGLQFLFEYFSETQRNKGNFPGRFSGRQFSNSRSEMNVSTLELGDSALYLCASSRQVTDTQYFGPGTRLTVL.

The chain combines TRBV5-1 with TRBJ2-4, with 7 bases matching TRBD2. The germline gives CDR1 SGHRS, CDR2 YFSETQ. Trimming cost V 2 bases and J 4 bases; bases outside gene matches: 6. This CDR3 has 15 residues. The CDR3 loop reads CASSFSLGGKNIQYF. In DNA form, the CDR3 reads TGCGCCAGCAGCTTCTCCTTGGGGGGGAAAAACATTCAGTACTTC.

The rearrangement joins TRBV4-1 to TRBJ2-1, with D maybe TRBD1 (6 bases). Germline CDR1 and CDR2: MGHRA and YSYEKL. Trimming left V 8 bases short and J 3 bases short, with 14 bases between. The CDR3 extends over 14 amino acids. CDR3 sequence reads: CASGTGLNYNEQFF. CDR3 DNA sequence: TGCGCCAGCGGTACAGGGCTTAACTACAATGAGCAGTTCTTC.

This CDR3 reads CASSEWGGTYNEQFF. The CDR3 DNA follows: TGTGCCAGCAGTGAATGGGGGGGTACCTACAATGAGCAGTTCTTC. The V gene is TRBV2, the J gene TRBJ2-1; 7 bases line up with TRBD2. Germline assignment: CDR1 SNHLY and CDR2 FYNNEI. V trimming: 2 bases; J trimming: 2 bases; junction bases outside the gene matches: 3. This CDR3 has 15 residues.

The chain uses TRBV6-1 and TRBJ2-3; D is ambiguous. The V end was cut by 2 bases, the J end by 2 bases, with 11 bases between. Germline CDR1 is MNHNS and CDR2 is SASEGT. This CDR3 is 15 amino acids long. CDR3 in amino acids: CASSEQNSHTDTQYF. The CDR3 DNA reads TGTGCCAGCAGTGAACAGAATAGCCACACAGATACGCAGTATTTT.

This chain's CDR3 is CATSGPTSGKTEQYF. The DNA for the CDR3 is TGTGCCACCAGCGGCCCTACTAGCGGGAAAACCGAGCAGTACTTC. The chain is built from TRBV15 and TRBJ2-7; 10 bases are a match to TRBD2. V dropped 5 bases and J dropped 6; count of bases not matched to a gene: 10. CDR3 size: 15 residues. Germline CDR1 reads LNHNV; CDR2 reads YYDKDF (reference sequence).

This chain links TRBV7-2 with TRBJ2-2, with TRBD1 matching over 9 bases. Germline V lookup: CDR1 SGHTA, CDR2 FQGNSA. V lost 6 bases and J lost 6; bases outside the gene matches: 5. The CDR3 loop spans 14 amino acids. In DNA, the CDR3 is TGTGCCAGCAGTAGGGACAGGGTGGCCGGGGAGCTGTTTTTT. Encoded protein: CASSRDRVAGELFF.

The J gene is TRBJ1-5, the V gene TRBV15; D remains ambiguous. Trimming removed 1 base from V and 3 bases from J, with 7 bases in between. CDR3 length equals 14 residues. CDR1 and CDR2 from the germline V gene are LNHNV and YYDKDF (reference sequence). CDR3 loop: CATSRGGNNQPQHF. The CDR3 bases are TGTGCCACCAGCAGAGGGGGTAACAATCAGCCCCAGCATTTT.

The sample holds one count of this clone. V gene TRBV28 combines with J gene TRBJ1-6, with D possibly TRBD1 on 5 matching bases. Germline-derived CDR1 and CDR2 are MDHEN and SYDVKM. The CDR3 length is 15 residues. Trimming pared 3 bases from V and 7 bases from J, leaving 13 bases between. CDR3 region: CASSLAGLPNSPLHF. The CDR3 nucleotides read TGTGCCAGCAGTTTGGCGGGACTACCCAATTCACCCCTCCACTTT.

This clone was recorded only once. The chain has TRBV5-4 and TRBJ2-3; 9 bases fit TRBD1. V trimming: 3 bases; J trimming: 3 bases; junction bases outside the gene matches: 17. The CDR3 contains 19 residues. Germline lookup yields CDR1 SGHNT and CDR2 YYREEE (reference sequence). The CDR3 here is CASSSRGQGEGYLTDTQYF. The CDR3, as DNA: TGTGCCAGCAGCTCCCGGGGACAGGGAGAAGGTTATCTAACAGATACGCAGTATTTT.

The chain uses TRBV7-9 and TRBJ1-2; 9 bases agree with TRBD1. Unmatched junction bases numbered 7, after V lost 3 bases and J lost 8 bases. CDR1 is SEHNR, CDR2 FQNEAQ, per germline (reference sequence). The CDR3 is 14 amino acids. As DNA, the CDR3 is TGTGCCAGCAGCTTTGGGGACAGGGAATTAGGCTACACCTTC. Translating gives CASSFGDRELGYTF.

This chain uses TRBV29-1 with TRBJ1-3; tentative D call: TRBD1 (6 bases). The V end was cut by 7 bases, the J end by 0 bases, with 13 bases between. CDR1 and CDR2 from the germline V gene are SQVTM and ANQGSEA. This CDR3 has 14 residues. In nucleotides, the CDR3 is TGCAGCGGGGGGGGCCTCCTCTCTGGAAACACCATATATTTT. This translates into CSGGGLLSGNTIYF.

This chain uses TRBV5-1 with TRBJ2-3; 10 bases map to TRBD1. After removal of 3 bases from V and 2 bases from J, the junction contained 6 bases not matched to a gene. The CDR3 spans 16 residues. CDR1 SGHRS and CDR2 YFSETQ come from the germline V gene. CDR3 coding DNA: TGCGCCAGCAGCTCCCGGACAGGGGGTTTCACAGATACGCAGTATTTT. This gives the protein CASSSRTGGFTDTQYF.

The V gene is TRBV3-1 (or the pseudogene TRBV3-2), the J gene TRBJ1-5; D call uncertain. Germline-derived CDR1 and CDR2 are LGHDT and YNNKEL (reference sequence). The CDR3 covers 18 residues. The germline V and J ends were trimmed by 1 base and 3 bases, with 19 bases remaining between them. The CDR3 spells CASSQGDGNYRPNQPQHF. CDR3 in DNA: TGTGCCAGCAGCCAAGGAGATGGGAACTACCGTCCCAATCAGCCCCAGCATTTT.

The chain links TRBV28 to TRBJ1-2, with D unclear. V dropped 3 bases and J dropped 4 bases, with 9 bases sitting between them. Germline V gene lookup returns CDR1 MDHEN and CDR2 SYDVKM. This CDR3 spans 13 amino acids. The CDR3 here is CASSFGRGYGYTF. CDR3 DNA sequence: TGTGCCAGCAGTTTTGGCCGAGGCTATGGCTACACCTTC.

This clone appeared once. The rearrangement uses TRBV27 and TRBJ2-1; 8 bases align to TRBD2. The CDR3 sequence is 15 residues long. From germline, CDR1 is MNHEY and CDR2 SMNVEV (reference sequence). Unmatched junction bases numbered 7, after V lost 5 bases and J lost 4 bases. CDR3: CASSPRTSRYNEQFF. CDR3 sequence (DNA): TGTGCCAGCAGTCCAAGGACTAGCAGGTACAATGAGCAGTTCTTC.

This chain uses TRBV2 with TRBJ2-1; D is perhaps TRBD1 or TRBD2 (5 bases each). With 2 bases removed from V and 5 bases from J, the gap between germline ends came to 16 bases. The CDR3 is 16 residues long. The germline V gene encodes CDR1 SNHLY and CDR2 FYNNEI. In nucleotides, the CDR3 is TGTGCCAGCAGTGAACCCAGGGTTCAGGGACACAATGAGCAGTTCTTC. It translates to CASSEPRVQGHNEQFF.

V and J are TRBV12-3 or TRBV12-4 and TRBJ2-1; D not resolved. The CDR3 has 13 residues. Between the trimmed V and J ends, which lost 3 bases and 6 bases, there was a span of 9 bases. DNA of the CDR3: TGTGCCAGCAGTTTGGTGGACGCCAATGAGCAGTTCTTC. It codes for CASSLVDANEQFF.

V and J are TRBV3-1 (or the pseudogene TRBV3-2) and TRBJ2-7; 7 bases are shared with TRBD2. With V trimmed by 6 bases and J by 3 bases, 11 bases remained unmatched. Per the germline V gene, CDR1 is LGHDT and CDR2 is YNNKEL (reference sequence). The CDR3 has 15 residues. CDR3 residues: CASRRSGMGNYEQYF. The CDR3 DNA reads TGTGCCAGCAGACGGAGCGGGATGGGGAACTACGAGCAGTACTTC.

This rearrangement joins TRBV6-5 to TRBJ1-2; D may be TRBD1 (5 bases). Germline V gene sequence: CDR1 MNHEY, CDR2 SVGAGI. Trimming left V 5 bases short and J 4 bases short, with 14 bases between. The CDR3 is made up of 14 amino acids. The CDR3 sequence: CASSRGRDGYGYTF. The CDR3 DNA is TGTGCCAGCAGTAGGGGCAGGGACGGCTATGGCTACACCTTC.

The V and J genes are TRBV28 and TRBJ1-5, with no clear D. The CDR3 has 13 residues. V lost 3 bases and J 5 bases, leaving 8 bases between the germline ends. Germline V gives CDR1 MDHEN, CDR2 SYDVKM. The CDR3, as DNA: TGTGCCAGCAGTTTGCTAGGATATCAGCCCCAGCATTTT. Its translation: CASSLLGYQPQHF.

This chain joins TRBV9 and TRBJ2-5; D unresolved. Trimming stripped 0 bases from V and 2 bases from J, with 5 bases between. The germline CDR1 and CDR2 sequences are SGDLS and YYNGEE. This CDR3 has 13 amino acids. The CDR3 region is CASSVDIQETQYF. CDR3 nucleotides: TGTGCCAGCAGCGTAGATATACAAGAGACCCAGTACTTC.

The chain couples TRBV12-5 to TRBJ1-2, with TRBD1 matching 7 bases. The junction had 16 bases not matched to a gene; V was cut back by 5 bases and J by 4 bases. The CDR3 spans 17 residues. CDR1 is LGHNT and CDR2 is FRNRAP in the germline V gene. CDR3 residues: CASGLDPFGTVIYGYTF. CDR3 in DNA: TGTGCTAGTGGTCTTGACCCCTTTGGGACAGTCATCTATGGCTACACCTTC.

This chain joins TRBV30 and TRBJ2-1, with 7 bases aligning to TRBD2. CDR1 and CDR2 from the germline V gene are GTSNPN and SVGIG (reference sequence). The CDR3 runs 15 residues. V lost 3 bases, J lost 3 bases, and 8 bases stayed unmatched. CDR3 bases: TGTGCCTGGAGCCCATTAGCGGGCCTCTACAATGAGCAGTTCTTC. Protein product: CAWSPLAGLYNEQFF.

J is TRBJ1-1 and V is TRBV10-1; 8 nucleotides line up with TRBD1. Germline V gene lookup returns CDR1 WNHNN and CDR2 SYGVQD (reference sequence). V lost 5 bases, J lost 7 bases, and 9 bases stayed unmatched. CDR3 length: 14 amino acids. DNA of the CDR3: TGCGCCAGCAGTCCGACCGGGACAGGCAATGAAGCTTTCTTT. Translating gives CASSPTGTGNEAFF.

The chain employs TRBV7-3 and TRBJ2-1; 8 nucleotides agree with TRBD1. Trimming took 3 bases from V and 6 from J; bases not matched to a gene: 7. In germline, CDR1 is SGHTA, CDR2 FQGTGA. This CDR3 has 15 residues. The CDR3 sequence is CASSLGQEVSNEQFF. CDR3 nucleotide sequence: TGTGCCAGCAGCTTGGGACAGGAGGTCTCCAATGAGCAGTTCTTC.

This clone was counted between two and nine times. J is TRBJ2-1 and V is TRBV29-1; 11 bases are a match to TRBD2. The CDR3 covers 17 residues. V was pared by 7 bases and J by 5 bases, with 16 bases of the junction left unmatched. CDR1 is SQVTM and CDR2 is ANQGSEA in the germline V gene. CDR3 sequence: CSARGPGTSGGDNEQFF. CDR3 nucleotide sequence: TGCAGCGCCAGAGGACCCGGGACTAGCGGAGGGGACAATGAGCAGTTCTTC.